This entry lists 14 T cell receptor beta chains sequenced from one sample in a study of T cells in Graves' hyperthyroidism and ophthalmopathy. The TCR beta CDR3 regions underwent amplification using RNA transcripts as the source. The HTBI set primed first-round TCR CDR3 RT-PCR. TCRdb used MiXCR to reprocess the multiplex PCR reads, holding one entry per CDR3 protein. This table has fewer than 350,000 distinct CDR3 sequences, roughly a fifth appearing once. The sequenced sample was blood. These receptors were collected from a man in his forties or fifties with Graves' ophthalmopathy.

The rearrangement joins TRBV2 to TRBJ2-2; D is ambiguous. CDR1 SNHLY and CDR2 FYNNEI come from the germline V gene. This CDR3 spans 12 amino acids. The germline V and J ends were trimmed by 10 bases and 3 bases, with 9 bases remaining between them. Here the CDR3 DNA reads TGTGCCACCTCGACTGACACCGGGGAGCTGTTTTTT. This encodes CATSTDTGELFF.

Notes on this clonotype: A junction boundary mismatches the germline segment, possibly from a read error. This chain uses TRBV6-5 with TRBJ2-2; tentatively, D is TRBD2 (5 bases). Looked up from germline, CDR1 is MNHEY and CDR2 is SVGAGI. This CDR3 comprises 12 residues. The CDR3 bases are TGTGCCAGCAGTTCTTTAACCGGGGAGCCGTTTTTT. As protein: CASSSLTGEPFF.

This clonotype appeared many times. The CDR3 protein is CATSSLASTDTQYF. CDR3 DNA: TGTGCCACCAGTTCCCTCGCCAGCACAGATACGCAGTATTTT. This chain joins TRBV24-1 and TRBJ2-3; D call uncertain. V was trimmed by 6 bases and J by 0 bases, leaving 9 bases between them. Germline lookup yields CDR1 KGHDR and CDR2 SFDVKD. This CDR3 has 14 amino acids.

This clonotype turned up a few times. CDR3 in amino acids: CASTVGDTQYF. DNA of the CDR3: TGTGCCAGCACCGTAGGAGATACGCAGTATTTT. V is TRBV6-2 or TRBV6-3 and J is TRBJ2-3, with D hard to call. The V gene's germline CDR1 is MNHEY and CDR2 SVGEGT. Between the trimmed V and J ends, which lost 7 bases and 5 bases, there was a span of 7 bases. The CDR3 loop spans 11 amino acids.

This clonotype was counted at least ten times. The J gene is TRBJ1-2, the V gene TRBV11-2; D remains ambiguous. Trimming took 5 bases from V and 5 from J, leaving 24 bases between them. Germline V gene data show CDR1 as SGHAT and CDR2 as FQNNGV. This CDR3 region has 17 residues. The CDR3 DNA follows: TGTGCCAGCAGCCACTACCTGGTTTTCCGAAACCCATATGGCTACACCTTC. Encoded protein: CASSHYLVFRNPYGYTF.

A few counts support this clonotype. The chain has TRBV5-1 and TRBJ2-1; maybe TRBD2 (6 bases). The germline V and J ends were trimmed by 5 bases and 3 bases, with 18 bases remaining between them. Germline CDR1 reads SGHRS; CDR2 reads YFSETQ. The CDR3 is made up of 16 amino acids. The CDR3 sequence is CASRLGGGPNYNEQFF. Here the CDR3 DNA reads TGCGCCAGCAGGCTCGGGGGAGGACCTAACTACAATGAGCAGTTCTTC.

This clonotype was counted ten times or more. This rearrangement joins TRBV6-1 to TRBJ1-5, with unresolved D. The CDR3 has 14 amino acids. The germline V gene has CDR1 MNHNS and CDR2 SASEGT. Trimming removed 6 bases at V and 0 bases at J, with 9 bases between. In DNA, the CDR3 is TGTGCCAGCAGAGAGACGGGTAGCAATCAGCCCCAGCATTTT. Its translation is CASRETGSNQPQHF.

This clonotype was seen repeatedly, ten times or more. The gene calls are TRBV6-5 and TRBJ1-4; tentatively, D is TRBD1 (5 bases). CDR1 MNHEY and CDR2 SVGAGI come from the germline V gene. This CDR3 comprises 17 residues. V dropped 0 bases and J dropped 0 bases, with 11 bases sitting between them. In DNA form, the CDR3 reads TGTGCCAGCAGTTACTCGGTCCCGGGGGCAACTAATGAAAAACTGTTTTTT. As protein: CASSYSVPGATNEKLFF.

The genes are TRBV28 and TRBJ2-7, with 9 bases that match TRBD1. Looked up from germline, CDR1 is MDHEN and CDR2 is SYDVKM. The V and J ends lost 5 bases and 6 bases, in that order; junction bases with no gene match: 5. CDR3 length: 13 amino acids. The CDR3 loop is CASSITGGGEQYF. CDR3 bases: TGTGCCAGCAGTATTACAGGGGGCGGCGAGCAGTACTTC.

V usage is TRBV11-3 and J usage is TRBJ1-5; TRBD1 agrees at 8 bases. The CDR3 totals 18 residues. V lost 5 bases to trimming and J lost 2 bases; unmatched junction nucleotides: 14. The germline V gene has CDR1 SGHNT and CDR2 YENEEA. As DNA, the CDR3 is TGTGCCAGCAGCCCAGCCGGGACAGGAACCTTTGGCAATCAGCCCCAGCATTTT. Translating gives CASSPAGTGTFGNQPQHF. The variable domain in full, completed from reference TRBV11-3 and TRBJ1-5, reads EAGVVQSPRYKIIEKKQPVAFWCNPISGHNTLYWYLQNLGQGPELLIRYENEEAVDDSQLPKDRFSAERLKGVDSTLKIQPAELGDSAVYLCASSPAGTGTFGNQPQHFGDGTRLSIL.

This clonotype was detected a few times. The V and J genes are TRBV20-1 and TRBJ2-1; the match to TRBD2 covers 7 bases. The CDR3 sequence is 16 residues long. J lost 3 bases, V lost 6 bases, and 14 bases had no gene match. Germline CDR1 DFQATT, CDR2 SNEGSKA (reference sequence). CDR3 in amino acids: CSAGGVEQHYYNEQFF. The DNA for the CDR3 is TGCAGTGCGGGGGGGGTAGAGCAGCATTACTACAATGAGCAGTTCTTC.

The V gene is TRBV19, the J gene TRBJ2-2; unclear D gene. This CDR3 is 14 amino acids long. Trimming removed 7 bases at V and 3 bases at J, with 12 bases between. Germline assignment: CDR1 LNHDA and CDR2 SQIVND (reference sequence). The CDR3 coding sequence is TGTGCCAGTACCGGCCCGGCAGACACCGGGGAGCTGTTTTTT. Protein: CASTGPADTGELFF.

This clonotype was found many times. The genes are TRBV28 and TRBJ1-2; D unclear. CDR1 MDHEN and CDR2 SYDVKM come from the germline V gene. The CDR3 has 15 residues. V was shortened by 7 bases and J by 4 bases, with 19 bases between the two germline ends. The CDR3 here is CASTTDEVGLYGYTF. CDR3 in DNA: TGTGCCAGCACCACGGACGAGGTGGGCCTCTATGGCTACACCTTC.

In this sample, this clonotype turned up many times. The rearrangement links TRBV7-3 to TRBJ2-1, with 7 positions matching TRBD2. CDR1 and CDR2 (germline): SGHTA, FQGTGA. The V and J ends lost 5 bases and 6 bases, in that order; junction bases with no gene match: 10. CDR3 size: 15 residues. The CDR3 region is CASSPSSGPRNEQFF. CDR3 nucleotide sequence: TGTGCCAGCAGCCCCTCTAGCGGACCTCGCAATGAGCAGTTCTTC. The whole variable domain, filled in from reference TRBV7-3 and TRBJ2-1, reads GAGVSQTPSNKVTEKGKYVELRCDPISGHTALYWYRQSLGQGPEFLIYFQGTGAADDSGLPNDRFFAVRPEGSVSTLKIQRTERGDSAVYLCASSPSSGPRNEQFFGPGTRLTVL.